One and the same sample provided the 11 T cell receptor beta chains below, sequenced in a study of shared T cell receptors in the human thymus. The assay was immunoSEQ multiplex PCR, and TCRdb's table has in-frame clones only and misses some. This table holds under 850,000 clones, roughly 90% found once. These same data were also listed under a study on human thymus T cells.

The specimen sequenced was thymocytes. The receptors derive from a boy in the first two years of life with a congenital heart defect.

This clone has just a few counts. CDR3 nucleotide sequence: TGTGCCAGCAGTTTGGGCCAAAACACTGAAGCTTTCTTT. This gives the protein CASSLGQNTEAFF. V gene TRBV27 combines with J gene TRBJ1-1; D not certain. Trimming stripped 3 bases from V and 2 bases from J, with 7 bases between. Germline-derived CDR1 and CDR2 are MNHEY and SMNVEV (reference sequence). The CDR3 spans 13 residues.

The CDR3 DNA reads as TGTGCCTGGAGTGTCGGAGGGAGCGGTGAGCAGTTCTTC. It codes for CAWSVGGSGEQFF. The chain uses TRBV30 and TRBJ2-1, with a tentative D call TRBD2 (6 bases). This CDR3 is 13 amino acids long. V was trimmed by 0 bases and J by 9 bases, leaving 12 bases between them. From germline, CDR1 is GTSNPN and CDR2 SVGIG (reference sequence).

J is TRBJ1-2 and V is TRBV25-1, with 10 bases matching TRBD1. CDR1 and CDR2 from the germline V gene are MGHDK and SYGVNS. This CDR3 contains 16 residues. J lost 4 bases, V lost 1 base, and 6 bases had no gene match. CDR3 DNA sequence: TGTGCCAGCAGTGAATTGACAGGGGGCGCCTCCTATGGCTACACCTTC. This codes for CASSELTGGASYGYTF.

This chain joins TRBV21-1 and TRBJ2-3; the D call in the table, TRBD2, was not verified against the DNA. TRBV21-1 is assigned pseudogene status. The CDR3 spans 14 residues. This chain's CDR3 is CASGTSGGPDTQYF. The CDR3 nucleotides read TGTGCCAGCGGGACTAGCGGGGGCCCAGATACGCAGTATTTT.

The rearrangement uses TRBV18 and TRBJ2-5, with 8 bases matching TRBD1. Germline loops: CDR1 KGHSH, CDR2 LQKENI. J lost 5 bases, V lost 1 base, and 9 bases had no gene match. The CDR3 has 16 residues. The CDR3 nucleotides read TGTGCCAGCTCACCACGAGTAGGACAGGGTGAGGAGACCCAGTACTTC. This sequence encodes CASSPRVGQGEETQYF.

The CDR3: CASSPRNYEQYF. CDR3 nucleotides: TGTGCCAGCAGCCCCAGGAACTACGAGCAGTACTTC. This chain links TRBV11-2 with TRBJ2-7; D call uncertain. The CDR3 has 12 amino acids. V lost 5 bases to trimming and J lost 3 bases, with 8 bases between them. Germline CDR1 is SGHAT and CDR2 is FQNNGV.

The rearrangement links TRBV7-9 to TRBJ2-5; perhaps TRBD1 as D (5 bases). Germline-derived CDR1 and CDR2 are SEHNR and FQNEAQ (reference sequence). V was clipped by 6 bases and J by 2 bases, with 16 bases between them. This CDR3 has 15 residues. CDR3 DNA sequence: TGTGCCAGCAGTTTGGGGCACCATGGACAAGAGACCCAGTACTTC. Residues: CASSLGHHGQETQYF.

The rearrangement uses TRBV29-1 and TRBJ1-4, with D uncertain. The germline CDR1 and CDR2 sequences are SQVTM and ANQGSEA. The CDR3 consists of 16 residues. Trimming removed 8 bases at V and 5 bases at J, with 24 bases between. The CDR3 spells CSIGEQVLGENEKLFF. In DNA form, the CDR3 reads TGCAGCATCGGGGAGCAGGTCCTGGGTGAGAATGAAAAACTGTTTTTT.

DNA of the CDR3: TGTGCCAGCAGCGTACATTCGGGAGACGCCCAAGAGACCCAGTACTTC. It is translated as CASSVHSGDAQETQYF. This chain uses TRBV9 with TRBJ2-5, with D tentatively TRBD2 (6 bases). V lost 1 base to trimming and J lost 1 base, with 14 bases between them. The CDR3 covers 16 residues. Germline CDR1 SGDLS, CDR2 YYNGEE.

The J gene is TRBJ2-3, the V gene TRBV7-2; 10 positions match TRBD2. Per the germline V gene, CDR1 is SGHTA and CDR2 is FQGNSA. The CDR3 contains 16 residues. After removal of 8 bases from V and 3 bases from J, the junction contained 11 bases not matched to a gene. DNA for the CDR3: TGTGCCAGCCCCCCACCGGAGCGGGAGGGGACAGATACGCAGTATTTT. Translation gives CASPPPEREGTDTQYF.

The chain couples TRBV4-3 to TRBJ2-3, with 7 bases identical to TRBD2. This CDR3 spans 16 amino acids. V lost 1 base to trimming and J lost 3 bases; unmatched junction nucleotides: 7. CDR1 is LGHNA and CDR2 is YSLEER in the germline V gene. DNA of the CDR3: TGCGCCAGCAGCCAAGGTAGCGGGTTTAGTACAGATACGCAGTATTTT. Residues: CASSQGSGFSTDTQYF.